The rows below give T cell receptor beta chains drawn from one sample of a study of blood T cell repertoires in COVID-19. Libraries were prepared by immunoSEQ multiplex PCR; TCRdb keeps only in-frame clonotypes and omits some of them. The data hold hundreds of thousands of clones, with more than 85% observed a single time. Specimen: PBMCs or T cells enriched from blood (not recorded which). These receptor sequences come from a woman in her thirties who had recovered from COVID-19. Both conserved end residues are part of each CDR3. The order of the fields is V gene, J gene, clone size, D gene, CDR3 DNA, CDR3 protein. D genes are given only for firm matches. Clone size is shown for a subset of rows, as once, few, many or a class of expanded clone.

TRBV7-6	TRBJ2-7	.	TRBD2	TGTGCCAGCAGCTTAGCCCCGGATTTGACTAGCGGGGGGGTCGGAACCTACGAGCAGTACTTC	CASSLAPDLTSGGVGTYEQYF
TRBV7-9	TRBJ1-6	.	.	TGTGCCAGCAGCTTAGCCGAGGGGACTTATAATTCACCCCTCCACTTT	CASSLAEGTYNSPLHF
TRBV12-5	TRBJ1-2	few	.	TGTGCTAGTGGTTTTACCCAGGGGACCCGCCCTTATGGCTACACCTTC	CASGFTQGTRPYGYTF
TRBV4-1	TRBJ1-6	.	.	TGCGCCAGCAGCCAAGGGAGGGGCGGGGATTCACCCCTCCACTTT	CASSQGRGGDSPLHF
TRBV2	TRBJ2-7	.	TRBD2	TGTGCCAGCAGCGGCAGGCTAGCGGGGTTGGGCGAGCAGTACTTC	CASSGRLAGLGEQYF
TRBV5-1	TRBJ1-1	once	TRBD1	TGCGCCAGCAGCCTGGACAGGGAAGCTAACACTGAAGCTTTCTTT	CASSLDREANTEAFF
TRBV3-1/TRBV3-2	TRBJ2-3	few	.	TGTGCCAGCAATTTGGCAGGCACAGATACGCAGTATTTT	CASNLAGTDTQYF
TRBV28	TRBJ1-5	.	TRBD1	TGTGCCGCAAACCCCCACAGGGGCAGCAATCAGCCCCAGCATTTT	CAANPHRGSNQPQHF
TRBV19	TRBJ1-4	.	TRBD1	TGTGCCAGTACCGATCAACAGGGGGCTCATGAAAAACTGTTTTTT	CASTDQQGAHEKLFF
TRBV19	TRBJ1-2	few	TRBD1	TGTGCCATAGGGGCACAGGGGGCCGCAAACTATGGCTACACCTTC	CAIGAQGAANYGYTF
TRBV6-5	TRBJ1-2	.	.	TGTGCCAGCAGGGGGCCCACCTGGACGACGGATGGCTACACCTTC	CASRGPTWTTDGYTF
TRBV6-5	TRBJ1-1	.	TRBD1	TGTGCCAGCAGTTACATCGGACAGGGGGAGTACACTGAAGCTTTCTTT	CASSYIGQGEYTEAFF
TRBV28	TRBJ1-6	.	.	TGTGCCAGCAGTTCGCCCGGGTTCTCCAAACGGTATAATTCACCCCTCCACTTT	CASSSPGFSKRYNSPLHF
TRBV3-1/TRBV3-2	TRBJ2-1	.	.	TGTGCCAGCAGCCAATTCGAGGAGCAGTTCTTC	CASSQFEEQFF
TRBV12-3/TRBV12-4	TRBJ2-2	.	.	TGTGCCAGCAAATCAAACACCGGGGAGCTGTTTTTT	CASKSNTGELFF
TRBV10-3	TRBJ2-5	.	TRBD2	TGTGCCATCAGTGATGAGACTAGCGGGGAGGGGACCCAGTACTTC	CAISDETSGEGTQYF
TRBV24-1	TRBJ2-2	.	.	TGTGCCACCAGTGATTCGACCGGGGAGCTGTTTTTT	CATSDSTGELFF
TRBV7-9	TRBJ2-7	few	.	TGTGCCAGCAGCTTACCTAACTCCTACGAGCAGTACTTC	CASSLPNSYEQYF
TRBV27	TRBJ1-6	.	.	TGTGCCAGCAAGAGAACCCCTTTACAGGCCGATCATTCACCCCTCCACTTT	CASKRTPLQADHSPLHF
TRBV12-5	TRBJ1-1	.	TRBD1	TGTGCTAGTGGTTTGGTCCCGACAGGGGGTAACACTGAAGCTTTCTTT	CASGLVPTGGNTEAFF
TRBV24-1	TRBJ2-5	.	TRBD2	TGTGCCACCAGTGATTTGGGGCGGGAGTCGGAGACCCAGTACTTC	CATSDLGRESETQYF
TRBV11-2	TRBJ1-2	.	.	TGTGCCAGCAGCTTAGCATCCGGGTTGCGGGATGGCTACACCTTC	CASSLASGLRDGYTF
TRBV4-2	TRBJ2-7	.	TRBD2	TGTGCCAGCAGCCAAGTGAGCGGGGGGTCCAACGAGCAGTACTTC	CASSQVSGGSNEQYF
TRBV27	TRBJ1-2	.	TRBD1	TGTGCCAGCAGAGGGACAGGCTTCTATGGCTACACCTTC	CASRGTGFYGYTF
TRBV3-1/TRBV3-2	TRBJ2-2	.	TRBD2	TGTGCCAGCAGCCAAGGGCGGGGGGCCACCGGGGAGCTGTTTTTT	CASSQGRGATGELFF
TRBV7-8	TRBJ1-4	once	.	TGTGCCAGCAGCCCGTCTCGGCAGGGTCCTAATGAAAAACTGTTTTTT	CASSPSRQGPNEKLFF
TRBV7-2	TRBJ2-1	.	TRBD2	TGTGCCAGCAGGCCACTAGCGAGCTCCTACAATGAGCAGTTCTTC	CASRPLASSYNEQFF
TRBV3-1/TRBV3-2	TRBJ2-1	.	.	TGTGCCAGCAGCCAAGTTGGGGGCCTTGAGCAGTTCTTC	CASSQVGGLEQFF
TRBV6-1	TRBJ1-2	.	TRBD1	TGTGCCAGCAGTGAAGAAGGGGACAGATCACCGTATGGCTACACCTTC	CASSEEGDRSPYGYTF
TRBV5-4	TRBJ1-2	.	TRBD1	TGTGCCAGCAGCCCAGGGACAGGGGATGCTAACTATGGCTACACCTTC	CASSPGTGDANYGYTF